The next 26 T cell receptor beta chains were all read from a single sample in a study of blood T cell repertoires in COVID-19. Here immunoSEQ multiplex PCR was the method, and the copy in TCRdb shows in-frame clones only, minus some. The sample holds over 95,000 clones; about 80% are singletons and the top ten take under 9.5%. The sample was peripheral blood. The receptors were gathered from a woman in her thirties or forties with acute or convalescent COVID-19.

V and J are TRBV28 and TRBJ1-1; possible D gene TRBD1, 5 bases. Germline lookup yields CDR1 MDHEN and CDR2 SYDVKM. V was shortened by 5 bases and J by 10 bases, with 11 bases between the two germline ends. The CDR3 spans 11 residues. The CDR3 DNA sequence: TGTGCCAGCAGTCGACAGTTGGCAGCTTTCTTT. This codes for CASSRQLAAFF.

This clone was seen once. This chain links TRBV7-9 with TRBJ2-1; D is undetermined. The V gene's germline CDR1 is SEHNR and CDR2 FQNEAQ (reference sequence). The CDR3 sequence is 11 residues long. V lost 7 bases to trimming and J lost 7 bases, with 8 bases between them. The CDR3 protein is CASTLSNEQFF. DNA of the CDR3: TGTGCCAGCACCCTATCTAATGAGCAGTTCTTC.

The chain joins TRBV4-2 to TRBJ2-3; 10 nucleotides line up with TRBD2. The V segment lost 0 bases and the J segment 6 bases; nucleotides outside the gene matches: 24. CDR1 and CDR2 (germline): LGHNA, YNFKEQ. The CDR3 length is 22 residues. The CDR3 DNA reads as TGTGCCAGCAGCCAAGATAAGGGAACGATGGGATTAGCGGGGGGTACGTTTGATACGCAGTATTTT. Amino acids: CASSQDKGTMGLAGGTFDTQYF.

This clone was picked up one time. The chain links TRBV6-5 to TRBJ2-1, with D possibly being TRBD2 (7 bases). V lost 8 bases to trimming and J lost 8 bases, with 16 bases between them. The CDR3 sequence is 13 residues long. The germline V gene has CDR1 MNHEY and CDR2 SVGAGI. The CDR3 bases are TGTGCCAGCTCCTCTGGCGGGGGCGATGAGCAGTTCTTC. As protein: CASSSGGGDEQFF.

The genes are TRBV24-1 and TRBJ1-4, with 7 bases lining up with TRBD1. Germline assignment: CDR1 KGHDR and CDR2 SFDVKD. Trimming cost V 3 bases and J 8 bases; bases outside gene matches: 2. There are 13 residues in the CDR3. As DNA, the CDR3 is TGTGCCACCAGTGATAACAGGGGAGAAAAACTGTTTTTT. Its translation: CATSDNRGEKLFF.

The chain employs TRBV7-6 and TRBJ1-4; D uncertain. Between the trimmed V and J ends, which lost 3 bases and 6 bases, there was a span of 11 bases. The germline CDR1 and CDR2 sequences are SGHVS and FNYEAQ. The CDR3 contains 14 residues. CDR3 nucleotide sequence: TGTGCCAGCAGCTTGAATTGGCGGGATGAAAAACTGTTTTTT. Its protein is CASSLNWRDEKLFF.

This clone occurred a few times. The chain couples TRBV6-1 to TRBJ2-2; perhaps TRBD2 as D (5 bases). This CDR3 region has 14 residues. The germline V and J ends were trimmed by 2 bases and 5 bases, with 9 bases remaining between them. The germline V gene encodes CDR1 MNHNS and CDR2 SASEGT. The DNA for the CDR3 is TGTGCCAGCAGTGAAAGAGGAGGAACCGGGGAGCTGTTTTTT. This gives the protein CASSERGGTGELFF.

The chain uses TRBV30 and TRBJ1-1, with TRBD1 matching 9 bases. The CDR3 is 12 residues long. In germline, CDR1 is GTSNPN, CDR2 SVGIG (reference sequence). The CDR3 loop reads CAYGQGKAEAFF. For the CDR3, the DNA is TGTGCTTATGGACAGGGGAAGGCTGAAGCTTTCTTT.

CDR3: CASSSGPSGVGGELFF. The CDR3 region has the DNA TGCGCCAGCAGCTCCGGTCCTAGCGGGGTCGGCGGGGAGCTGTTTTTT. The chain has TRBV5-1 and TRBJ2-2, with 9 bases identical to TRBD2. The germline V gene has CDR1 SGHRS and CDR2 YFSETQ. With 3 bases clipped from V and 7 bases from J, the junction kept 10 bases outside the gene matches. This CDR3 region has 16 residues.

The chain recombines TRBV6-5 with TRBJ1-5; TRBD1 is a possible D gene (6 bases). This CDR3 region has 14 residues. Trimming stripped 6 bases from V and 7 bases from J, with 16 bases between. Looked up from germline, CDR1 is MNHEY and CDR2 is SVGAGI. CDR3 coding DNA: TGTGCCAGCAGCATCCAGGGGCCGGGGCAGCCCCAGCATTTT. It encodes CASSIQGPGQPQHF.

J is TRBJ1-1 and V is TRBV29-1; no definite D call. Germline CDR1 and CDR2: SQVTM and ANQGSEA. V lost 7 bases to trimming and J lost 1 base, with 10 bases between them. This CDR3 comprises 12 residues. The CDR3 DNA reads as TGCAGCGCGTATCAGTCGAACACTGAAGCTTTCTTT. Translating it yields CSAYQSNTEAFF.

The rearrangement links TRBV6-2 or TRBV6-3 to TRBJ1-5, with unresolved D. Trimming removed 6 bases at V and 3 bases at J, with 15 bases between. Germline lookup yields CDR1 MNHEY and CDR2 SVGEGT. The CDR3 spans 15 residues. CDR3 coding DNA: TGTGCCAGCAGCCCCCTCGTTCCCCCCAATCAGCCCCAGCATTTT. It is translated as CASSPLVPPNQPQHF.

This chain connects TRBV27 to TRBJ2-1; the match to TRBD1 covers 8 bases. The germline V gene has CDR1 MNHEY and CDR2 SMNVEV (reference sequence). The CDR3 totals 17 residues. J gave up 8 bases and V 6 bases, and 18 bases lay outside the gene matches. The CDR3 loop is CASSHRAGRGLDDEQFF. The CDR3, as DNA: TGTGCCAGCAGCCATAGAGCAGGCAGGGGGCTTGACGATGAGCAGTTCTTC.

In DNA form, the CDR3 reads TGTGCCAGCAGCCAGGAAAGCACAGATACGCAGTATTTT. Protein: CASSQESTDTQYF. The V call is TRBV5-6, the J call TRBJ2-3; no clear D. The V gene lost 4 bases and the J gene lost 0 bases, with 6 bases spanning the gap. The CDR3 totals 13 residues. The germline V gene has CDR1 SGHDT and CDR2 YYEEEE.

This chain links TRBV3-1 (or the pseudogene TRBV3-2) with TRBJ1-3, with no clear D. Germline V CDR1 and CDR2: LGHDT, YNNKEL (reference sequence). Trimming stripped 2 bases from V and 4 bases from J, with 12 bases between. The CDR3 length is 15 residues. Here the CDR3 reads CASSQSVVNGNTIYF. The CDR3 DNA reads TGTGCCAGCAGCCAATCCGTAGTAAACGGAAACACCATATATTTT.

The chain combines TRBV10-3 with TRBJ2-5; 7 nucleotides line up with TRBD2. Germline V CDR1 and CDR2: ENHRY, SYGVKD. CDR3 size: 14 residues. J lost 5 bases, V lost 3 bases, and 6 bases had no gene match. CDR3 in DNA: TGTGCCATCAGTGACCCTGCGGGGGTGGAGACCCAGTACTTC. It translates to CAISDPAGVETQYF.

J is TRBJ1-2 and V is TRBV29-1; TRBD1 agrees at 8 bases. The junction had 14 bases not matched to a gene; V was cut back by 5 bases and J by 6 bases. The CDR3 has 15 amino acids. Germline CDR1 and CDR2: SQVTM and ANQGSEA. CDR3 DNA sequence: TGCAGCGTTAGTTTACTCCAGGGGGCTAAGAATGGCTACACCTTC. This translates into CSVSLLQGAKNGYTF.

This clone showed up just a few times. The chain recombines TRBV18 with TRBJ2-1, with unresolved D. Trimming pared 2 bases from V and 7 bases from J, leaving 6 bases between. The CDR3 spans 12 residues. Germline CDR1 is KGHSH and CDR2 is LQKENI. The CDR3 here is CASSPYMNEQFF. DNA of the CDR3: TGTGCCAGCTCACCATATATGAATGAGCAGTTCTTC.

J is TRBJ1-5 and V is TRBV7-2, with D possibly TRBD1 on 6 matching bases. This CDR3 is built from 15 residues. The germline V and J ends were trimmed by 1 base and 5 bases, with 12 bases remaining between them. CDR1 is SGHTA and CDR2 is FQGNSA in the germline V gene. DNA for the CDR3: TGTGCCAGCAGCTTAGTCCCCAGGGGTGATCAGCCCCAGCATTTT. It translates to CASSLVPRGDQPQHF.

The chain uses TRBV4-1 and TRBJ1-2; D is ambiguous. CDR1 and CDR2 (germline): MGHRA, YSYEKL. The CDR3 consists of 16 residues. V shed 0 bases and J shed 8 bases, with 19 bases lying between them. The CDR3 DNA follows: TGCGCCAGCAGCCAAGATCTAGGCATCCCGAGGGCAGGCTACACCTTC. It is translated as CASSQDLGIPRAGYTF.

The CDR3 coding sequence is TGTGCCAGCAGCTCATGGGGACAGGGGGTATTGTCCTACGAGCAGTACTTC. Translation: CASSSWGQGVLSYEQYF. The chain couples TRBV5-6 to TRBJ2-7, with 11 bases lining up with TRBD1. The CDR3 is 17 residues long. Trimming removed 3 bases from V and 1 base from J; junction bases left unmatched: 9. Germline values: CDR1 SGHDT, CDR2 YYEEEE.

The chain uses TRBV7-9 and TRBJ2-5; no clear D gene. The length of the CDR3 is 16 residues. The germline V and J ends were trimmed by 3 bases and 2 bases, with 16 bases remaining between them. In germline, CDR1 is SEHNR, CDR2 FQNEAQ (reference sequence). DNA of the CDR3: TGTGCCAGCAGCTTTGGATACGCGGTCAGTCAAGAGACCCAGTACTTC. Residues: CASSFGYAVSQETQYF.

This chain uses TRBV27 with TRBJ1-4, with a weak D call TRBD1 (6 bases). The germline V and J ends were trimmed by 6 bases and 5 bases, with 16 bases remaining between them. CDR3 size: 15 residues. The germline V gene has CDR1 MNHEY and CDR2 SMNVEV (reference sequence). CDR3 nucleotides: TGTGCCAGCAGCCCGAAAGGGGGGGCGAATGAAAAACTGTTTTTT. Protein product: CASSPKGGANEKLFF.

As for this clone: Other DNA sequences of this sample code for an identical CDR3. The gene calls are TRBV27 and TRBJ1-5; D ambiguous. This CDR3 comprises 14 residues. CDR1 and CDR2 (germline): MNHEY, SMNVEV (reference sequence). Trimming removed 5 bases at V and 0 bases at J, with 8 bases between. CDR3 sequence: CASSLRGSNQPQHF. CDR3 bases: TGTGCCAGCAGTCTAAGAGGTAGCAATCAGCCCCAGCATTTT.

This chain connects TRBV5-4 to TRBJ2-2, with TRBD2 as a possible D gene (6 bases). V was shortened by 0 bases and J by 4 bases, with 13 bases between the two germline ends. Germline-derived CDR1 and CDR2 are SGHNT and YYREEE (reference sequence). This CDR3 is 16 amino acids long. Here the CDR3 DNA reads TGTGCCAGCAGCTTGGGCTCGCGGGGCGTCACCGGGGAGCTGTTTTTT. Its protein product is CASSLGSRGVTGELFF.

The CDR3 loop is CASSVRDSGNTIYF. The CDR3 DNA is TGTGCCAGCAGCGTTCGGGACTCTGGAAACACCATATATTTT. V gene TRBV9 combines with J gene TRBJ1-3, with unresolved D. Trimming stripped 2 bases from V and 0 bases from J, with 6 bases between. CDR1 SGDLS and CDR2 YYNGEE come from the germline V gene. The CDR3 totals 14 residues.